The 17 T cell receptor beta chains below were found in one sample sequenced in a study of T cells after yellow fever vaccination. MiXCR, applied by TCRdb to the 5' RACE reads, yields one record per CDR3 protein. The sample shows approximately 31,000 distinct CDR3 sequences, about 10% of them seen only once. Here the sequenced sample was PBMCs, either bulk or a sorted T-cell subset (CD4+, CD8+, memory, or dextramer-sorted; not recorded which), taken roughly 14 days after the first yellow fever vaccination. The receptors originated from a man between 18 and 29 years old who received the YFV17D yellow fever vaccine.

In its sample, this clonotype was seen many times. The chain combines TRBV7-9 with TRBJ2-6; 12 bases agree with TRBD1. J was trimmed by 5 bases and V by 2 bases; bases with no gene match: 4. Germline V CDR1 and CDR2: SEHNR, FQNEAQ (reference sequence). There are 17 residues in the CDR3. In nucleotides, the CDR3 is TGTGCCAGCAGCTTACGGGACAGGGGGCGACGGGCCAACGTCCTGACTTTC. It is translated as CASSLRDRGRRANVLTF.

In its sample, this clonotype was seen many times. The chain is built from TRBV28 and TRBJ2-4, with 8 positions matching TRBD1. The CDR3 is 14 residues long. With 5 bases clipped from V and 7 bases from J, the junction kept 7 bases outside the gene matches. In germline, CDR1 is MDHEN, CDR2 SYDVKM. DNA for the CDR3: TGTGCCAGCAGTGCGGGACAGGCAGTCAACATTCAGTACTTC. This encodes CASSAGQAVNIQYF. Combining the CDR3 with reference TRBV28 and TRBJ2-4 gives the whole variable domain DVKVTQSSRYLVKRTGEKVFLECVQDMDHENMFWYRQDPGLGLRLIYFSYDVKMKEKGDIPEGYSVSREKKERFSLILESASTNQTSMYLCASSAGQAVNIQYFGAGTRLSVL.

This clonotype has ten or more counts. CDR3 bases: TGTGCCAGCAGTTTGCTTGGGGGACTCACAGATACGCAGTATTTT. The encoded protein is CASSLLGGLTDTQYF. V and J are TRBV12-3 or TRBV12-4 and TRBJ2-3; D is possibly TRBD2 (6 bases). Trimming left V 3 bases short and J 2 bases short, with 12 bases between. The CDR3 length is 15 residues.

This clonotype has at least ten counts. The V call is TRBV18, the J call TRBJ1-6, with a possible D match to TRBD1 (5 bases). The CDR3 runs to 13 residues. Germline values: CDR1 KGHSH, CDR2 LQKENI. The ends were cut back, 2 bases at V and 10 bases at J, with 9 bases in the middle. This CDR3 is CASSPGGDSPLHF. Written as DNA, the CDR3 is TGTGCCAGCTCACCAGGGGGAGACTCACCCCTCCACTTT.

This clonotype was observed many times. V and J are TRBV20-1 and TRBJ1-1; a possible D gene is TRBD1 (5 bases). CDR3 length: 14 residues. Germline V lookup: CDR1 DFQATT, CDR2 SNEGSKA (reference sequence). The V and J ends lost 6 bases and 10 bases respectively, with 24 bases between them. CDR3 in DNA: TGCAGTGCGCGGGACGGCCGCGTGGTTCATGTAGCTTTCTTT. Translated, it gives CSARDGRVVHVAFF.

This clonotype was seen a few times. The gene calls are TRBV7-2 and TRBJ2-7; TRBD2 matches at 9 bases. The germline V gene has CDR1 SGHTA and CDR2 FQGNSA. The CDR3 has 16 residues. The V segment lost 2 bases and the J segment 4 bases; nucleotides outside the gene matches: 9. The CDR3 region is CASSLTSGGLFYEQYF. CDR3 DNA sequence: TGTGCCAGCAGCTTAACGAGCGGGGGGTTGTTTTACGAGCAGTACTTC.

In its sample, this clonotype was seen many times. V and J are TRBV29-1 and TRBJ2-2; D might be TRBD1 (5 bases). The length of the CDR3 is 15 residues. Trimming took 4 bases from V and 4 from J, leaving 16 bases between them. Germline lookup yields CDR1 SQVTM and CDR2 ANQGSEA. The CDR3 here is CSVGAPGAGTGELFF. The CDR3 DNA sequence: TGCAGCGTTGGTGCCCCTGGGGCAGGCACCGGGGAGCTGTTTTTT.

In this sample, this clonotype turned up many times. The chain employs TRBV20-1 and TRBJ2-5, with 12 bases aligning to TRBD2. The CDR3 is made up of 14 amino acids. Germline V gene lookup returns CDR1 DFQATT and CDR2 SNEGSKA (reference sequence). With 6 bases clipped from V and 3 bases from J, the junction kept 5 bases outside the gene matches. The chain's CDR3 is CSATGLAGEETQYF. The CDR3 DNA reads as TGCAGTGCCACGGGACTAGCGGGTGAAGAGACCCAGTACTTC.

This clonotype was observed many times. The J gene is TRBJ2-3, the V gene TRBV29-1; D is possibly TRBD1 (5 bases). The CDR3 length is 11 residues. CDR1 and CDR2 from the germline V gene are SQVTM and ANQGSEA. V was trimmed by 2 bases and J by 6 bases, leaving 6 bases between them. DNA for the CDR3: TGCAGCGTTGAAAAGGGGGATACGCAGTATTTT. It is translated as CSVEKGDTQYF.

This clonotype has at least ten counts. The chain employs TRBV7-9 and TRBJ1-2; D gene ambiguous. This CDR3 spans 12 amino acids. Germline CDR1 reads SEHNR; CDR2 reads FQNEAQ (reference sequence). V dropped 1 base and J dropped 6 bases, with 6 bases sitting between them. CDR3 sequence (DNA): TGTGCCAGCAGCTTAGGCGAGGATGGCTACACCTTC. Translating gives CASSLGEDGYTF. Supplemented by reference TRBV7-9 and TRBJ1-2, the full variable domain reads DTGVSQNPRHKITKRGQNVTFRCDPISEHNRLYWYRQTLGQGPEFLTYFQNEAQLEKSRLLSDRFSAERPKGSFSTLEIQRTEQGDSAMYLCASSLGEDGYTFGSGTRLTVV.

There are many counts of this clonotype. The chain uses TRBV12-3 or TRBV12-4 and TRBJ1-4; TRBD1 matches 8 bases. This CDR3 has 15 amino acids. The V segment lost 4 bases and the J segment 8 bases; nucleotides outside the gene matches: 9. CDR3 in amino acids: CASSSPTGAREKLFF. The DNA of the CDR3 is TGTGCCAGCAGTTCCCCGACAGGGGCCAGGGAAAAACTGTTTTTT.

This clonotype was recorded at least ten times. The chain recombines TRBV7-6 with TRBJ2-5; D is ambiguous. Germline CDR1 SGHVS, CDR2 FNYEAQ. V dropped 5 bases and J dropped 7 bases, with 8 bases sitting between them. This CDR3 contains 11 residues. CDR3 residues: CASSLRATQYF. DNA for the CDR3: TGTGCCAGCAGCCTACGCGCGACCCAGTACTTC.

This clonotype appeared many times. The chain joins TRBV6-1 to TRBJ1-1, with TRBD1 matching over 7 bases. Germline V gene sequence: CDR1 MNHNS, CDR2 SASEGT. The CDR3 contains 14 residues. V shed 1 base, J shed 3 bases, and the junction held 2 bases outside the gene matches. CDR3 sequence reads: CASSEDRGDTEAFF. CDR3 DNA sequence: TGTGCCAGCAGTGAAGACAGGGGCGACACTGAAGCTTTCTTT.

There are many counts of this clonotype. This rearrangement joins TRBV7-9 to TRBJ1-5; TRBD1 agrees at 9 bases. The germline CDR1 and CDR2 sequences are SEHNR and FQNEAQ (reference sequence). The CDR3 is made up of 17 amino acids. Losses at the gene ends were 4 bases for V and 0 bases for J; bases not matched to a gene: 7. In DNA, the CDR3 is TGTGCCAGCAGCTCCGGACAGGGGAGTTCTAGCAATCAGCCCCAGCATTTT. As protein: CASSSGQGSSSNQPQHF.

Here the CDR3 reads CASSTTGEGLNIQYF. The CDR3 DNA reads as TGCGCCAGCAGCACTACGGGGGAGGGGCTGAACATTCAGTACTTC. The chain links TRBV5-1 to TRBJ2-4; 7 bases match TRBD2. Per the germline V gene, CDR1 is SGHRS and CDR2 is YFSETQ. The trim removed 4 bases at V and 7 bases at J, leaving 11 bases unmatched. The CDR3 extends over 15 amino acids.

In this sample, this clonotype turned up many times. The chain uses TRBV5-1 and TRBJ1-1; TRBD1 matches 8 bases. The junction had 7 bases not matched to a gene; V was cut back by 4 bases and J by 5 bases. Germline CDR1 reads SGHRS; CDR2 reads YFSETQ. The CDR3 totals 14 residues. This CDR3 is CASSVGQGVTEAFF. The CDR3 bases are TGCGCCAGCAGCGTCGGACAGGGTGTGACTGAAGCTTTCTTT.

Worth noting for this clonotype: A clone one base away is much larger, so this may be a read error. The V call is TRBV5-1, the J call TRBJ1-2; D is uncertain. Germline CDR1 is SGHRS and CDR2 is YFSETQ. This CDR3 contains 13 residues. Trimming shortened V by 2 bases and J by 5 bases, and 10 bases separated the two germline ends. The CDR3, as DNA: TGCGCCAGCAGCTTTGTACCGCGATATGGCTACACCTTC. The encoded protein is CASSFVPRYGYTF. The full variable domain, its missing parts supplied by reference TRBV5-1 and TRBJ1-2, is KAGVTQTPRYLIKTRGQQVTLSCSPISGHRSVSWYQQTPGQGLQFLFEYFSETQRNKGNFPGRFSGRQFSNSRSEMNVSTLELGDSALYLCASSFVPRYGYTFGSGTRLTVV.